This TCR beta chain originates from a study of identical twins. Looked up from germline, CDR1 is MDHEN and CDR2 is SYDVKM. The ends were cut back, 5 bases at V and 0 bases at J, with 10 bases in the middle. CDR3 length: 14 amino acids. The table lists this clonotype with a few counts. Its antigen is currently unknown. In TCRdb, the 5' RACE reads were re-called with MiXCR into one record per CDR3 protein. Of some 1,600,000 distinct CDR3 sequences in the sample, around a third were seen once. Findings of the study overall: Clonotypes of the beta chain that were abundant in cord blood carried fewer insertions (memory repertoires showed none). The study reached conclusions through statistical analysis that was cross-sectional, not following the same donors.

This TCR came from a newborn girl in good health. The chain couples TRBV28 to TRBJ1-1; the D gene is possibly TRBD1 (5 bases). The source material was cord blood. Here the CDR3 reads CASSPWTLNTEAFF. The CDR3 coding sequence is TGTGCCAGCAGTCCCTGGACACTGAACACTGAAGCTTTCTTT.